This is a list of T cell receptor beta chains from one sample in a study of CD8 T cells in ankylosing spondylitis. A single record per CDR3 protein comes from TCRdb applying MiXCR to the 5' RACE reads. The table has some 150,000 distinct CDR3 sequences, over 10% seen once; the top ten hold about 3.8%. Sequences were obtained from blood, either unsorted or a sorted T cell fraction (not recorded which). These receptors were collected from a female donor with ankylosing spondylitis or in good health (not recorded which). Each CDR3 is given with its conserved first and last residue. D genes are given only for firm matches. Expanded clones get a size class; other rows say once, few or many, or leave the size out.

>TRBD1|many|TRBV29-1|TRBJ1-4
TGCAGCGTTGAACTCGCACAGGGGGCAAGGGAAAAACTGTTTTTT
CSVELAQGAREKLFF
>NA|medium-sized|TRBV7-2|TRBJ1-1
TGTGCCAGCAGAAAACACGCGTCTACTTACACGACAAGCCCTGAAGCTTTCTTT
CASRKHASTYTTSPEAFF
>NA|many|TRBV6-2/TRBV6-3|TRBJ2-7
TGTGCCAGCAGGAGGGACGCGTCCTACGAGCAGTACTTC
CASRRDASYEQYF
>NA|many|TRBV19|TRBJ1-5
TGTGCCAGTAGTATAGATAGAACGCGTCAGACGAGTCAGCCCCAGCATTTT
CASSIDRTRQTSQPQHF
>NA|many|TRBV3-1|TRBJ2-7
TGTGCCAGCAGCCAGGAGGAGAAGAAGCGCTACGAGCAGTACTTC
CASSQEEKKRYEQYF
>NA|many|TRBV12-3/TRBV12-4|TRBJ2-7
TGTGCCAGCACGGGCGGGGACAGAACCTACGAGCAGTACTTC
CASTGGDRTYEQYF
>NA|many|TRBV5-5|TRBJ1-5
TGTGCCAGCAGCTTTGTAGTTTATAGCAATCAGCCCCAGCATTTT
CASSFVVYSNQPQHF
>NA|many|TRBV6-2/TRBV6-3|TRBJ2-2
TGTGCCAGCGGGTCCGCACAGGGTGTTAACACCGGGGAGCTGTTTTTT
CASGSAQGVNTGELFF
>NA|many|TRBV20-1|TRBJ2-1
TGCAGTAACAAGAGGAAGGATCTATACAATGAGCAGTTCTTC
CSNKRKDLYNEQFF
>TRBD1|many|TRBV6-4|TRBJ1-1
TGTGCCAGCAGGGAGAACAGGGGGCTAAGGGAGACTGAAGCTTTCTTT
CASRENRGLRETEAFF
>TRBD1|few|TRBV7-9|TRBJ2-7
TGTGCCAGCAGCAGGGACAGGGCCCTCTACGAGCAGTACTTC
CASSRDRALYEQYF
>NA|many|TRBV29-1|TRBJ2-5
TGCAGCGTTGCGGGTTTCCAAGAGACCCAGTACTTC
CSVAGFQETQYF
>NA|many|TRBV27|TRBJ2-6
TGTGCCAGCAGTCCCGCACCCAGGGGGGCCAACGTCCTGACTTTC
CASSPAPRGANVLTF
>NA|many|TRBV3-1|TRBJ2-7
TGTGCCAGCAGCCAAGTATTCGGCTCAGAAGAGCAGTACTTC
CASSQVFGSEEQYF
>TRBD2|NA|TRBV12-3/TRBV12-4|TRBJ2-3
TGTGCCAGCAGACCGGGACTAGCCGAAGTGTTGGCGCAGTATTTT
CASRPGLAEVLAQYF
>NA|NA|TRBV12-3/TRBV12-4|TRBJ2-1
TGTGCCAGCAGTTTATCGGTTGCTGCGGGCAATGAGCAGTTCTTC
CASSLSVAAGNEQFF
>NA|many|TRBV5-1|TRBJ1-1
TGCGCCAGCAGCTTGTTTGGTAACACTGAAGCTTTCTTT
CASSLFGNTEAFF
>NA|many|TRBV7-2|TRBJ2-3
TGTGCCAGTGGCCGTTTTGCAGATACGCAGTATTTT
CASGRFADTQYF
>TRBD1|NA|TRBV29-1|TRBJ2-7
TGCAGCGTTGAGTGGACAGGGTACGAGCAGTACTTC
CSVEWTGYEQYF
>NA|many|TRBV11-2|TRBJ2-1
TGTGCCAGCAGCTTAGTGGGGTTCGGTGAGCAGTTCTTC
CASSLVGFGEQFF
>TRBD1|many|TRBV20-1|TRBJ2-1
TGCAGTGCTAGAGCCCTTCCGGGACAGAACAATGAGCAGTTCTTC
CSARALPGQNNEQFF
>TRBD2|many|TRBV10-1|TRBJ2-7
TGCGCCAGCAGTGTGGCAGCGGGAGAGCAGTACTTC
CASSVAAGEQYF
>NA|NA|TRBV12-3/TRBV12-4|TRBJ1-3
TGTGCCAGCAGTAGGATCTTGGACGGAAACACCATATATTTT
CASSRILDGNTIYF
>TRBD1|NA|TRBV5-1|TRBJ2-1
TGCGCCAGCAGCCCTCCACGGGTCGGGACAGGTCCCAATGAGCAGTTCTTC
CASSPPRVGTGPNEQFF
>NA|many|TRBV5-1|TRBJ1-6
TGCGCCAGCAGCGAGGCGACGGACAGCGGGAAATCACCCCTCCACTTT
CASSEATDSGKSPLHF
>TRBD1|many|TRBV6-5|TRBJ2-7
TGTGCCAGCAGTTACTCGAGGACAGGGGGCTACGAGCAGTACTTC
CASSYSRTGGYEQYF
>TRBD1|many|TRBV19|TRBJ1-1
TGTGCCAGTAGTACCTATCCGGGACAGGGAAAAACTGAAGCTTTCTTT
CASSTYPGQGKTEAFF
>NA|many|TRBV28|TRBJ1-2
TGTGCCAGCAATACAATTAGACCGGGCCCGACGTATGGCTACACCTTC
CASNTIRPGPTYGYTF
>TRBD1|many|TRBV29-1|TRBJ1-2
TGCAGCGTACCGGGGACAGGCGATACCTATGGCTACACCTTC
CSVPGTGDTYGYTF
>NA|many|TRBV12-3/TRBV12-4|TRBJ2-2
TGTGCCAGCAGTTTCAGGAGTCCTGGCGGGGAGCTGTTTTTT
CASSFRSPGGELFF
>TRBD1|many|TRBV7-2|TRBJ1-2
TGTGCCAGCAGCTTTGCGACTTGGACAGGGGGCTACACCTTC
CASSFATWTGGYTF
>NA|many|TRBV5-1|TRBJ1-1
TGCGCCAGCCGCTCGGTGGAGGGAAAGACTGAAGCTTTCTTT
CASRSVEGKTEAFF
>TRBD1|many|TRBV7-2|TRBJ1-2
TGTGCCAGCAGCCCACAGGGGGCAATCAACTATGGCTACACCTTC
CASSPQGAINYGYTF
>NA|NA|TRBV7-9|TRBJ2-1
TGTGCCGGGGACGGAATCTACAATGAGCAGTTCTTC
CAGDGIYNEQFF
>NA|many|TRBV27|TRBJ2-7
TGTGCCAGCAGTAAGTGGGACTTATTCTACGAGCAGTACTTC
CASSKWDLFYEQYF
>NA|NA|TRBV7-8|TRBJ2-7
TGTGCCAGCAGCCACTCGGGGCAGTTCTCCTACGAGCAGTACTTC
CASSHSGQFSYEQYF
>NA|many|TRBV3-1|TRBJ1-2
TGTGCCAGCAGCCAAGATCGGCTCCTAAATGGCTACACCTTC
CASSQDRLLNGYTF
>TRBD2|many|TRBV9|TRBJ2-2
TGTGCCAGCAGCCCCCGAAGTGGGTCGGGAGGCAACACCGGGGAGCTGTTTTTT
CASSPRSGSGGNTGELFF
>NA|many|TRBV27|TRBJ2-7
TGTGCCAGCAGTTTTACTTGGTACGAGCAGTACTTC
CASSFTWYEQYF
>TRBD2|many|TRBV20-1|TRBJ2-7
TGCAGTGCTAGAGTTACTAGCGGGGCGGGGGCCTACGAGCAGTACTTC
CSARVTSGAGAYEQYF
>NA|few|TRBV7-6|TRBJ2-2
TGTGCCAGCAGGGAAACAGGGTCCGGGGAGCTGTTTTTT
CASRETGSGELFF
>NA|many|TRBV10-3|TRBJ2-1
TGTGCCATCAGTGGAAAGTCCCAACGGAAGCTCCGCAATGAGCAGTTCTTC
CAISGKSQRKLRNEQFF
>NA|many|TRBV19|TRBJ1-1
TGTGCCAGTAATAGGGAACCAGAAGCTTTCTTT
CASNREPEAFF
>NA|many|TRBV7-2|TRBJ1-3
TGTGCCAGCAGCTCGCCGGAGACAGGAGCTGGAAACACCATATATTTT
CASSSPETGAGNTIYF
>NA|many|TRBV5-6|TRBJ2-3
TGTGCCGTGACAGCGGGCGGAGGGCCAGATACGCAGTATTTT
CAVTAGGGPDTQYF
>NA|many|TRBV29-1|TRBJ1-1
TGCAGCGTTGGGGCAGGCCGGGAGCACACTGAAGCTTTCTTT
CSVGAGREHTEAFF
>NA|few|TRBV9|TRBJ1-1
TGTGCCAGCAGCCCTGAGGGAGCCATGAACACTGAAGCTTTCTTT
CASSPEGAMNTEAFF
>NA|many|TRBV7-6|TRBJ2-3
TGTGCCAGCTTTGGTCGGGACACAGATACGCAGTATTTT
CASFGRDTDTQYF
>NA|many|TRBV15|TRBJ1-4
TGTGCCACCACCTCGGATGCAACTAATGAAAAACTGTTTTTT
CATTSDATNEKLFF
>NA|many|TRBV20-1|TRBJ1-2
TGCAGTGCGAGGGAGGATCCTAACTATGGCTACACCTTC
CSAREDPNYGYTF
>TRBD1|many|TRBV29-1|TRBJ1-2
TGCAGCGTTGACCGACAGGGGGGGACTTATGGCTACACCTTC
CSVDRQGGTYGYTF
>TRBD1|many|TRBV3-1|TRBJ1-4
TGTGCCAGCACCCGAGGGGGCGCATCTGAAAAACTGTTTTTT
CASTRGGASEKLFF
>NA|many|TRBV5-6|TRBJ2-5
TGTGCCAGCAGCTTCCTGACAGTCCAAGAGACCCAGTACTTC
CASSFLTVQETQYF